This T cell receptor beta chain emerged from a study of T cells in Graves' hyperthyroidism and ophthalmopathy. About the study: Staff took peripheral blood when the initial diagnosis was made, before any treatment began.

Researchers took RNA transcripts and amplified the TCR beta CDR3 regions from them. The HTBI primer set drove a first-round RT-PCR of the TCR CDR3. TCRdb reprocessed the multiplex PCR reads via MiXCR and lists one record per CDR3 protein. Of roughly 250,000 distinct CDR3 sequences listed, 16% were seen once; the top ten hold approximately 30%. This clonotype was recorded at least ten times. This CDR3 spans 16 amino acids. V was pared by 7 bases and J by 5 bases, with 14 bases of the junction left unmatched. Germline assignment: CDR1 SEHNR and CDR2 FQNEAQ (reference sequence). This clonotype was obtained from a woman under 30 with Graves' ophthalmopathy. This chain links TRBV7-9 with TRBJ2-5, with 9 nucleotides matching TRBD2. Sequencing was performed on blood. CDR3 loop: CASISPLAGARETQYF. The CDR3, as DNA: TGTGCCAGCATTTCCCCATTAGCGGGAGCAAGGGAGACCCAGTACTTC.